These 22 T cell receptor gamma chains originate from one sample sequenced in a study of gamma-delta chains in newborns, infants, children. TCRdb reanalyzed the reads using CATT. Of about 2,800 gamma-chain clones listed, roughly 26% are singletons. Material: blood. The origin of the receptors is a child who was a newborn, infant or young child, either healthy, febrile or measles-vaccinated (not recorded which).

This clone was detected a few times. Other DNA sequences in this sample translate to the same CDR3. The chain joins TRGV8 to TRGJ1 or TRGJ2. The CDR3 consists of 14 residues. Looked up from germline, CDR1 is VENAVY and CDR2 is YDSYNSRV. Trimming at V came to 4 bases and at J to 0 bases, leaving 6 bases not matched to a gene. This CDR3 is CATWDLSNYYKKLF. Written as DNA, the CDR3 is TGTGCCACCTGGGACTTATCGAATTATTATAAGAAACTCTTT.

The chain links TRGV9 to TRGJ1 or TRGJ2. The V segment lost 2 bases and the J segment 7 bases; nucleotides outside the gene matches: 14. Germline lookup yields CDR1 GITISATS and CDR2 ISYDGTV (reference sequence). This CDR3 has 15 residues. The CDR3: CALWEAPRSLYKKLF. The DNA of the CDR3 is TGTGCCTTGTGGGAGGCGCCCCGTTCTTTGTATAAGAAACTCTTT.

Comment on this clone: A much larger clone lies one base from this, so it may be a read error. Other DNA sequences in this sample translate to the same CDR3. The V call is TRGV9, the J call TRGJP. CDR3 size: 17 residues. Germline V gene data show CDR1 as GITISATS and CDR2 as ISYDGTV (reference sequence). CDR3 loop: CALWEVHLELGKKIKVF. The CDR3 DNA reads TGTGCCTTGTGGGAGGTGCATCTGGAGTTGGGAAAAAAAATCAAGGTATTT.

This clone was seen a handful of times. A far larger clone is just one base off, so this is likely a read error. The sample contains more than one DNA sequence encoding this CDR3. CDR3 in DNA: TGTGCCTTGTGGGAGCAAGAGCTGGGCAAAAAAATCAAGGTATTT. This encodes CALWEQELGKKIKVF. The chain has TRGV9 and TRGJP. This CDR3 region has 15 residues. Germline CDR1 reads GITISATS; CDR2 reads ISYDGTV (reference sequence).

Concerning this clone itself: The protein TCRdb gives is from a much larger clone and does not agree with this DNA's translation at residue 13, likely a read error; the protein shown here comes from the DNA. This chain links TRGV9 with TRGJP. This CDR3 contains 16 residues. CDR1 and CDR2 from the germline V gene are GITISATS and ISYDGTV (reference sequence). The CDR3 sequence: CALWEVRELGKKTKVF. The CDR3 coding sequence is TGTGCCTTGTGGGAGGTGCGGGAGTTGGGCAAAAAAACCAAGGTATTT.

This clone was counted between two and nine times. The rearrangement links TRGV9 to TRGJP. Trimming cost V 5 bases and J 4 bases; bases outside gene matches: 8. Per germline, CDR1 GITISATS and CDR2 ISYDGTV (reference sequence). The CDR3 covers 17 residues. CDR3 DNA sequence: TGTGCCTTGTGGGGCTCCCCACAAGAGTTGGGCAAAAAAATCAAGGTATTT. Protein product: CALWGSPQELGKKIKVF.

This clone is labeled as large. Other DNA sequences in this specimen translate into the identical CDR3. This chain connects TRGV9 to TRGJP. This CDR3 spans 13 amino acids. The junction had 0 bases not matched to a gene; V was cut back by 3 bases and J by 10 bases. Germline loops: CDR1 GITISATS, CDR2 ISYDGTV (reference sequence). The CDR3 reads CALWELGKKIKVF. In nucleotides, the CDR3 is TGTGCCTTGTGGGAGTTGGGCAAAAAAATCAAGGTATTT.

This clone qualifies as large. Other DNA sequences within the sample encode an identical CDR3. The chain has TRGV9 and TRGJP. Germline trimming cut 3 bases from V and 3 bases from J; bases unmatched to any gene: 2. The CDR3 is made up of 16 amino acids. Germline assignment: CDR1 GITISATS and CDR2 ISYDGTV (reference sequence). The CDR3 is CALWEPQELGKKIKVF. CDR3 sequence (DNA): TGTGCCTTGTGGGAGCCGCAAGAGTTGGGCAAAAAAATCAAGGTATTT.

To note about this clone: This may stem from a read error, because a much larger clone lies one nucleotide away. The chain joins TRGV9 to TRGJP. Germline V gives CDR1 GITISATS, CDR2 ISYDGTV (reference sequence). This CDR3 contains 17 residues. CDR3 protein: CALREVQGELGKKIKVF. The CDR3, as DNA: TGTGCCTTGCGGGAGGTGCAGGGGGAGTTGGGCAAAAAAATCAAGGTATTT.

This clone was counted between two and nine times. The rearrangement links TRGV9 to TRGJP. After removal of 6 bases from V and 9 bases from J, the junction contained 14 bases not matched to a gene. Germline V gene sequence: CDR1 GITISATS, CDR2 ISYDGTV (reference sequence). This CDR3 spans 17 amino acids. The CDR3 reads CALWRGVRGLGKKIKVF. Written as DNA, the CDR3 is TGTGCCTTGTGGCGCGGGGTGAGGGGGTTGGGCAAAAAAATCAAGGTATTT.

This clone was counted between two and nine times. Other nucleotide sequences in the sample specify the same CDR3. This chain joins TRGV9 and TRGJP. The germline V gene encodes CDR1 GITISATS and CDR2 ISYDGTV (reference sequence). The CDR3 sequence is 17 residues long. The V segment lost 0 bases and the J segment 7 bases; nucleotides outside the gene matches: 6. CDR3 loop: CALWEVLEELGKKIKVF. The CDR3 region has the DNA TGTGCCTTGTGGGAGGTGCTTGAGGAGTTGGGCAAAAAAATCAAGGTATTT.

This clone has more than one count but fewer than ten. V and J are TRGV9 and TRGJ1 or TRGJ2. V gave up 3 bases and J gave up 3 bases; unmatched junction bases: 20. This CDR3 region has 18 residues. CDR1 and CDR2 (germline): GITISATS, ISYDGTV (reference sequence). CDR3: CALWERRPNLESYYKKLF. CDR3 sequence (DNA): TGTGCCTTGTGGGAGCGTAGACCAAACCTAGAATCTTATTATAAGAAACTCTTT.

This sequence joins TRGV9 and TRGJP. Germline loops: CDR1 GITISATS, CDR2 ISYDGTV (reference sequence). This CDR3 spans 18 amino acids. Trimming at V came to 1 base and at J to 3 bases, leaving 6 bases not matched to a gene. Here the CDR3 reads CALWEVPKQELGKKIKVF. As DNA, the CDR3 is TGTGCCTTGTGGGAGGTCCCGAAGCAAGAGTTGGGCAAAAAAATCAAGGTATTT.

Comments on this clone: This is likely an artifact of a read error, given a far larger clone one base away. The J gene is TRGJP2, the V gene TRGV2. J lost 15 bases, V lost 4 bases, and 11 bases had no gene match. Germline CDR1 reads EGSNGY; CDR2 reads YDSYNSKV. The CDR3 has 12 residues. CDR3 coding DNA: TGTGCCACCTGGGAAACTCACAGGGTCAAGACGTTT. Encoded protein: CATWETHRVKTF.

About this clone itself: This same CDR3 is encoded by further DNA sequences in the sample. J is TRGJP and V is TRGV9. This CDR3 contains 17 residues. The germline gives CDR1 GITISATS, CDR2 ISYDGTV (reference sequence). J gave up 7 bases and V 0 bases, and 6 bases lay outside the gene matches. The CDR3 loop is CALWEVRWELGKKIKVF. The CDR3 nucleotides are TGTGCCTTGTGGGAGGTGCGCTGGGAGTTGGGCAAAAAAATCAAGGTATTT.

This clone was seen only a few times. The sample carries other DNA sequences with the same CDR3. The V gene is TRGV9, the J gene TRGJP. The CDR3 loop spans 15 amino acids. Germline trimming cut 5 bases from V and 5 bases from J; bases unmatched to any gene: 3. Germline assignment: CDR1 GITISATS and CDR2 ISYDGTV (reference sequence). The CDR3 nucleotides are TGTGCCTTGTGGGTTAAAGAGTTGGGCAAAAAAATCAAGGTATTT. Its protein is CALWVKELGKKIKVF.

The chain has TRGV9 and TRGJP. Germline CDR1 reads GITISATS; CDR2 reads ISYDGTV (reference sequence). Unmatched junction bases numbered 4, after V lost 5 bases and J lost 9 bases. This CDR3 has 14 amino acids. The CDR3 region is CALWGGLGKKIKVF. In DNA form, the CDR3 reads TGTGCCTTGTGGGGGGGGTTGGGCAAAAAAATCAAGGTATTT.

This clone was found a few times. A read error may explain this, as a much larger clone is one base away. This specimen includes other DNA sequences encoding the same CDR3. V and J are TRGV8 and TRGJ1 or TRGJ2. The CDR3 runs to 13 residues. CDR1 is VENAVY and CDR2 is YDSYNSRV in the germline V gene. As DNA, the CDR3 is TGTGCCACCTGGGACTGGGATTATTACAAGAAACTCTTT. It codes for CATWDWDYYKKLF.

This clone was found once. A junction boundary mismatches the germline segment, possibly from a read error. The chain joins TRGV9 to TRGJP. This CDR3 contains 17 residues. Germline-derived CDR1 and CDR2 are GITISATS and ISYDGTV (reference sequence). The CDR3 DNA follows: TGTGCCTTGTGGGAGGACCCGCGGGAGTTGGGCAAAAAAATCGAGGTATTT. Protein: CALWEDPRELGKKIEVF.

Note on this clone: This likely traces to a read error, being one base from a far larger clone. The same CDR3 also results from other DNA sequences found in this sample. J is TRGJP and V is TRGV9. Germline values: CDR1 GITISATS, CDR2 ISYDGTV (reference sequence). The CDR3 totals 17 residues. Losses at the gene ends were 1 base for V and 7 bases for J; bases not matched to a gene: 7. The CDR3 spells CALWEVSVELGKKIKVF. CDR3 DNA: TGTGCCTTGTGGGAGGTCTCCGTGGAGTTGGGCAAAAAAATCAAGGTATTT.

The V and J genes are TRGV9 and TRGJP1. V gave up 3 bases and J gave up 12 bases; unmatched junction bases: 4. Germline CDR1 GITISATS, CDR2 ISYDGTV (reference sequence). This CDR3 has 11 amino acids. The CDR3 spells CALWEKRFKIF. The CDR3 bases are TGTGCCTTGTGGGAGAAAAGGTTCAAGATATTT.

This rearrangement joins TRGV9 to TRGJP. The V gene end was trimmed by 0 bases and the J gene end by 5 bases; junction bases not matched to a gene: 10. Germline loops: CDR1 GITISATS, CDR2 ISYDGTV (reference sequence). The CDR3 runs 19 residues. DNA for the CDR3: TGTGCCTTGTGGGAGGTGCTTCGTTCGGAAGAGTTGGGCAAAAAAATCAAGGTATTT. Translated, it gives CALWEVLRSEELGKKIKVF.